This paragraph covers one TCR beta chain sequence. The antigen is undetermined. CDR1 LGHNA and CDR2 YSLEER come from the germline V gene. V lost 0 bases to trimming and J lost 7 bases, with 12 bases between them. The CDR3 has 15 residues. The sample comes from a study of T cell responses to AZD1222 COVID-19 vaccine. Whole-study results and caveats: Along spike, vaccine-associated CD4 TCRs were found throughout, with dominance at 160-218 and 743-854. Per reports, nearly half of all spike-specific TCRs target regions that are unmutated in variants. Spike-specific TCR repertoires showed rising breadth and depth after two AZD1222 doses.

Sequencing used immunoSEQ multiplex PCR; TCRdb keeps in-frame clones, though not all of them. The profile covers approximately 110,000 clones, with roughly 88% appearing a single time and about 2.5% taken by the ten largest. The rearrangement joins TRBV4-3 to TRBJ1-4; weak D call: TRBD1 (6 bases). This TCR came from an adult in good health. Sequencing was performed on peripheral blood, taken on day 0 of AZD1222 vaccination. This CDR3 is CASSQDVGRGEKLFF. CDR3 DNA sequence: TGCGCCAGCAGCCAAGATGTCGGCAGGGGTGAAAAACTGTTTTTT.